The 10 T cell receptor beta chains below come from one sample, sequenced in a study of cytomegalovirus exposure and HLA in healthy donors. The PCR ran on 60 Vbeta and 13 Jbeta primers. Using immunoSEQ multiplex PCR, the repertoire was profiled, and TCRdb retains in-frame clones only, with some absent. The table includes around 200,000 clones, 80% detected once. The sequencing input was PBMCs. The receptors originated from a boy younger than 18 in good health and CMV-seronegative.

The rearrangement uses TRBV5-4 and TRBJ1-6; TRBD1 matches 7 bases. The J segment lost 7 bases and the V segment lost 7 bases, leaving 8 bases of the junction unmatched. CDR3 length: 14 amino acids. Germline values: CDR1 SGHNT, CDR2 YYREEE (reference sequence). CDR3: CASRGDRDNSPLHF. Written as DNA, the CDR3 is TGTGCCAGCCGGGGCGACAGGGACAATTCACCCCTCCACTTT.

This clone occurred once. The V gene is TRBV2, the J gene TRBJ2-7; D may be TRBD2 (6 bases). V lost 3 bases, J lost 4 bases, and 7 bases lay in between. This CDR3 is 12 amino acids long. CDR1 is SNHLY, CDR2 FYNNEI, per germline. The DNA of the CDR3 is TGTGCCAGCAGTGATGGAGGGTACGAGCAGTACTTC. Encoded protein: CASSDGGYEQYF.

This clone has a single count. The gene calls are TRBV11-3 and TRBJ2-1, with 10 bases matching TRBD2. Per germline, CDR1 SGHNT and CDR2 YENEEA. Unmatched junction bases numbered 10, after V lost 6 bases and J lost 8 bases. The CDR3 is 15 amino acids. CDR3 region: CASSLLAGVGYEQFF. The CDR3, as DNA: TGTGCCAGCAGTCTCCTAGCGGGAGTGGGTTATGAGCAGTTCTTC.

This clone was recorded once. The chain links TRBV7-9 to TRBJ2-3; 10 nucleotides align to TRBD1. This CDR3 comprises 16 residues. Germline trimming cut 1 base from V and 4 bases from J; bases unmatched to any gene: 5. The germline V gene encodes CDR1 SEHNR and CDR2 FQNEAQ (reference sequence). CDR3 loop: CASSLDRDRGADTQYF. The CDR3, as DNA: TGTGCCAGCAGCTTAGACCGGGACAGGGGTGCAGATACGCAGTATTTT.

This chain joins TRBV5-8 and TRBJ2-3; 9 bases line up with TRBD1. From germline, CDR1 is SGHTS and CDR2 YDEGEE. Losses at the gene ends were 4 bases for V and 1 base for J; bases not matched to a gene: 4. This CDR3 is 15 amino acids long. The CDR3 sequence: CASSVWTGGTDTQYF. Here the CDR3 DNA reads TGTGCCAGCAGCGTGTGGACAGGGGGCACAGATACGCAGTATTTT.

Regarding this clone: At one end, the junction sequence differs from germline, possibly due to a read error. This chain links TRBV7-7 with TRBJ2-3; D gene unclear. The CDR3 has 15 residues. From germline, CDR1 is SSHAT and CDR2 FNYEAQ (reference sequence). CDR3 coding DNA: TGTGCTAGCAGCACGACCGACAAGAGCACAGATACGCAGTATTTT. Residues: CASSTTDKSTDTQYF.

This clone was counted between two and nine times. The chain is built from TRBV30 and TRBJ2-1; D is ambiguous. From germline, CDR1 is GTSNPN and CDR2 SVGIG (reference sequence). The CDR3 totals 11 residues. Trimming removed 8 bases from V and 4 bases from J, with 9 bases in between. CDR3 sequence reads: CALQRYNEQFF. The CDR3 nucleotides read TGTGCCCTGCAGCGTTACAATGAGCAGTTCTTC.

CDR3 residues: CAWSHHPGDSYGYTF. Written as DNA, the CDR3 is TGTGCCTGGAGTCACCATCCAGGGGATAGCTATGGCTACACCTTC. The chain has TRBV30 and TRBJ1-2; maybe TRBD1 (6 bases). Germline V CDR1 and CDR2: GTSNPN, SVGIG (reference sequence). V gave up 2 bases and J gave up 4 bases, with 17 bases separating them. This CDR3 is 15 amino acids long.

CDR3: CASRATGNYGYTF. The CDR3 DNA is TGTGCCAGCAGAGCGACAGGGAACTATGGCTACACCTTC. The chain joins TRBV6-5 to TRBJ1-2; 7 positions agree with TRBD1. The CDR3 sequence is 13 residues long. Germline trimming cut 6 bases from V and 2 bases from J; bases unmatched to any gene: 3. Germline CDR1 reads MNHEY; CDR2 reads SVGAGI.

The V and J genes are TRBV7-9 and TRBJ1-1; D remains ambiguous. The length of the CDR3 is 15 residues. Trimming shortened V by 0 bases and J by 4 bases, and 12 bases separated the two germline ends. Germline CDR1 and CDR2: SEHNR and FQNEAQ (reference sequence). The DNA for the CDR3 is TGTGCCAGCAGCTTAGCGCTAACGAAGAGCACTGAAGCTTTCTTT. Protein product: CASSLALTKSTEAFF.